This TCR beta chain came from a study of T cell repertoires in cytomegalovirus infection. Study-wide results and caveats: CMV carriers having the relevant HLA were flagged by cumulative public TCR beta family frequency.

TCRdb reanalysed the reads using MiXCR and keeps one entry per CDR3 protein. The sample gives hundreds of thousands of distinct CDR3 sequences, 8% to 10% of which show up once; around 4.5% is in the top ten. J was trimmed by 5 bases and V by 5 bases; bases with no gene match: 2. The CDR3 is 13 amino acids. From germline, CDR1 is SGHTA and CDR2 FQGNSA. There are many counts of this clonotype. Antigen: not known. Specimen: PBMCs. This receptor was taken from a human donor in good health (CMV status not recorded). Some clones in this sample may be carry-over from other donors' samples. The chain is built from TRBV7-2 and TRBJ2-1; 8 bases align to TRBD1. CDR3 DNA: TGTGCCAGCAGCCCGGGACAGGACAATGAGCAGTTCTTC. The encoded protein is CASSPGQDNEQFF.